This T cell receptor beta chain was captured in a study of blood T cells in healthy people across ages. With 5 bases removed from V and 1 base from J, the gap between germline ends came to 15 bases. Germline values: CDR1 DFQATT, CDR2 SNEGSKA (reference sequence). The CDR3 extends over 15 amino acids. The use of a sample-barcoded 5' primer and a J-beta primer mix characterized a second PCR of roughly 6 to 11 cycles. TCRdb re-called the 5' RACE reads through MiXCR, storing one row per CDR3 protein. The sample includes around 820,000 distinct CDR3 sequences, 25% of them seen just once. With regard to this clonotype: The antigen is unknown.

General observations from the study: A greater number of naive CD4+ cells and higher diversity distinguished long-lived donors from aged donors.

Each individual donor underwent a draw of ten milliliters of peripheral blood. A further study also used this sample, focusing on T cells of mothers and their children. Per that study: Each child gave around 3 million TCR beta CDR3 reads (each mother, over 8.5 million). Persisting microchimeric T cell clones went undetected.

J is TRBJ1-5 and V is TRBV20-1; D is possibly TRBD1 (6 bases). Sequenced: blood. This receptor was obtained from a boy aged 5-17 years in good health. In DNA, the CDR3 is TGCAGTGCTGGGGGCCCAGGGTTCAGCAATCAGCCCCAGCATTTT. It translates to CSAGGPGFSNQPQHF.